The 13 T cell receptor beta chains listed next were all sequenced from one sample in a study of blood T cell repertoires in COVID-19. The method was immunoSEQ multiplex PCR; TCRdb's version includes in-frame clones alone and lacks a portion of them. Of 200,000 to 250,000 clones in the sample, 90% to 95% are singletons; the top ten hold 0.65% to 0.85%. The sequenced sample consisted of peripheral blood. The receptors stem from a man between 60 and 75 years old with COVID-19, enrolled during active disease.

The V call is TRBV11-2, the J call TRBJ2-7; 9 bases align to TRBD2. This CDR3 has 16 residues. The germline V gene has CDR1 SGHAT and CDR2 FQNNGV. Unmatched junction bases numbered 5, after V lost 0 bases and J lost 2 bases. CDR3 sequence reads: CASSLDRLAVPYEQYF. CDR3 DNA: TGTGCCAGCAGCTTAGACCGACTAGCGGTGCCCTACGAGCAGTACTTC.

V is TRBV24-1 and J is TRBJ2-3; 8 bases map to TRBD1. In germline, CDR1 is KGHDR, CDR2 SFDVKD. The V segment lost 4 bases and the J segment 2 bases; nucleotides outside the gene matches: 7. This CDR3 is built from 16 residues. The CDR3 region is CATSEKGTGSTDTQYF. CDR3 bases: TGTGCCACCAGTGAAAAGGGGACAGGATCCACAGATACGCAGTATTTT.

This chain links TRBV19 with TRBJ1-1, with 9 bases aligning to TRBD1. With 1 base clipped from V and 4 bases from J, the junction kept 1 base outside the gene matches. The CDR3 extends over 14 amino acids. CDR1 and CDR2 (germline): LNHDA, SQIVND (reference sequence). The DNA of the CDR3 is TGTGCCAGTAGTATAGGACAGGGGGTCACTGAAGCTTTCTTT. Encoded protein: CASSIGQGVTEAFF.

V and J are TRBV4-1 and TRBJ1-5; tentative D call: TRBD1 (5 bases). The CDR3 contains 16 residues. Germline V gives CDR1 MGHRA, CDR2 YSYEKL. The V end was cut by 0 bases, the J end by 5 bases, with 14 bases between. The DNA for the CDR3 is TGCGCCAGCAGCCAAGAGGGAAGACAGAATCATCAGCCCCAGCATTTT. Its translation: CASSQEGRQNHQPQHF.

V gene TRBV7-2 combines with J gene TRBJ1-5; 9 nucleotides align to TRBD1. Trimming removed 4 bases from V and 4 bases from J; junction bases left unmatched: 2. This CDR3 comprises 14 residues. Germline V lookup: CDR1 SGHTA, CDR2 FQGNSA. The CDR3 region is CASSSGQGNQPQHF. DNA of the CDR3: TGTGCCAGCAGCTCAGGACAGGGGAATCAGCCCCAGCATTTT.

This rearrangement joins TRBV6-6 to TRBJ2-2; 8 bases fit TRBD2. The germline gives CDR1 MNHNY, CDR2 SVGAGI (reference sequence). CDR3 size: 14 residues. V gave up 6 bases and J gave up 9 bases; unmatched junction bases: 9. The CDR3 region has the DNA TGTGCCAGCAGGGGGACTAGTTCGGTTTGGGAGCTGTTTTTT. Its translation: CASRGTSSVWELFF.

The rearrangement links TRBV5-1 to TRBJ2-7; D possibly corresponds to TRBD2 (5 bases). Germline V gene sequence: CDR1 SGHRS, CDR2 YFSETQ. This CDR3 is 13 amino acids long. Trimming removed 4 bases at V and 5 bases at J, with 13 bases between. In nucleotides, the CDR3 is TGCGCCAGCAGCCCCACTAGTTGGAACGAGCAGTACTTC. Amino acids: CASSPTSWNEQYF.

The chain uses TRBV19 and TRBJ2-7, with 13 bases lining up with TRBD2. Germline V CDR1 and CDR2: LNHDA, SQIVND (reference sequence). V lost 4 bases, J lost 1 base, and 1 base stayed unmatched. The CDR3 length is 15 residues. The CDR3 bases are TGTGCCAGTAGTAGACTAGCGGGAGGTTCCTACGAGCAGTACTTC. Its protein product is CASSRLAGGSYEQYF.

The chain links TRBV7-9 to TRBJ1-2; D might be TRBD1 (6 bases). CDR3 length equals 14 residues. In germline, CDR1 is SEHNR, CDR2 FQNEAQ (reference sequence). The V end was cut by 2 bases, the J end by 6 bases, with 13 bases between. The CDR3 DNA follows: TGTGCCAGCAGCTTATTGCAGGACAGAGATGGCTACACCTTC. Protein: CASSLLQDRDGYTF.

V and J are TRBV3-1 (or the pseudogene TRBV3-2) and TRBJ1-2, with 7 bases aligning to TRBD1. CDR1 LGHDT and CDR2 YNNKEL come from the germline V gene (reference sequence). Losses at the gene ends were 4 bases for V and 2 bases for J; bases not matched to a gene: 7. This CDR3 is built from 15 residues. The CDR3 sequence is CASSPGTALNYGYTF. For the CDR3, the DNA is TGTGCCAGCAGCCCCGGGACAGCCCTCAACTATGGCTACACCTTC.

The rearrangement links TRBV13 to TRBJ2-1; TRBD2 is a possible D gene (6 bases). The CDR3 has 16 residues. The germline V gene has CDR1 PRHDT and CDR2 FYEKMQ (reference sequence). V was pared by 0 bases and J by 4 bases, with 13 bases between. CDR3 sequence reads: CASSLGTGLSYNEQFF. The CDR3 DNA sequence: TGTGCCAGCAGCTTAGGCACGGGACTGAGTTACAATGAGCAGTTCTTC.

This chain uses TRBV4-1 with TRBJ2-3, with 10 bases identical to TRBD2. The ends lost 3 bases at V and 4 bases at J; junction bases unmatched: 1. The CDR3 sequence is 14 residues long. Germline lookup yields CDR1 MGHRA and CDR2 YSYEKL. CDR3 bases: TGCGCCAGCAGCCACCTAGCGGGAGCAGATACGCAGTATTTT. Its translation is CASSHLAGADTQYF.

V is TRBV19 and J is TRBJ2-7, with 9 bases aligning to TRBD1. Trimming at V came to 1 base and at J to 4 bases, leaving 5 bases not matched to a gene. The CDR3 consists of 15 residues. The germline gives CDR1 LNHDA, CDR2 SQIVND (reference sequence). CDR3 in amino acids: CASSIAGQGIYEQYF. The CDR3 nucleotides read TGTGCCAGTAGTATAGCGGGACAGGGTATTTACGAGCAGTACTTC. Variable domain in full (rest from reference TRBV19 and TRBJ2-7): DGGITQSPKYLFRKEGQNVTLSCEQNLNHDAMYWYRQDPGQGLRLIYYSQIVNDFQKGDIAEGYSVSREKKESFPLTVTSAQKNPTAFYLCASSIAGQGIYEQYFGPGTRLTVT.